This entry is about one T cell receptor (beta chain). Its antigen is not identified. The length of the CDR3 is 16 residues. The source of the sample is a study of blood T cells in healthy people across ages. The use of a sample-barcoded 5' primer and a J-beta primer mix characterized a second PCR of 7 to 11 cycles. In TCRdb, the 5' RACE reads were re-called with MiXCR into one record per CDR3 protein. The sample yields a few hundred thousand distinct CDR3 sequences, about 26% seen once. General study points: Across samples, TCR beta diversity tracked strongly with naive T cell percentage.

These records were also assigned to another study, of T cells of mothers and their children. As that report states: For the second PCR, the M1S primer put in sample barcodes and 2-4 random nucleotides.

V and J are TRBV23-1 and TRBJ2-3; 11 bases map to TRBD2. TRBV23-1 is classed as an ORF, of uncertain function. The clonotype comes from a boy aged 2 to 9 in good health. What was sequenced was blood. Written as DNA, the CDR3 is TGCGCGAGGGGGACTAGCGGATCCGCTAGCACAGATACGCAGTATTTT. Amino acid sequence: CARGTSGSASTDTQYF.